The 20 T cell receptor beta chains presented below share a single source sample, sequenced in a study of blood T cell repertoires in COVID-19. Assay: immunoSEQ multiplex PCR; the TCRdb copy retains only in-frame clones and omits some. The data contain around 260,000 clones, about 83% of them singletons. The sequenced sample consisted of peripheral blood. The receptors were gathered from a woman aged 50 to 60 who had recovered from COVID-19.

The chain couples TRBV28 to TRBJ1-2; D call uncertain. The germline V and J ends were trimmed by 9 bases and 6 bases, with 20 bases remaining between them. Germline V gene data show CDR1 as MDHEN and CDR2 as SYDVKM. The CDR3 runs to 14 residues. This chain's CDR3 is CASATPRRIDGYTF. In DNA, the CDR3 is TGTGCCAGTGCGACGCCTAGGAGAATTGATGGCTACACCTTC.

The chain uses TRBV5-4 and TRBJ1-6; 7 bases fit TRBD1. V was clipped by 4 bases and J by 7 bases; unmatched bases: 11. Germline-derived CDR1 and CDR2 are SGHNT and YYREEE (reference sequence). The CDR3 consists of 16 residues. CDR3 protein: CASSPEVDRSNSPLHF. Here the CDR3 DNA reads TGTGCCAGCAGCCCAGAAGTGGACAGGAGCAATTCACCCCTCCACTTT.

This chain links TRBV28 with TRBJ1-2, with 7 positions matching TRBD1. Per the germline V gene, CDR1 is MDHEN and CDR2 is SYDVKM. The V gene end was trimmed by 6 bases and the J gene end by 4 bases; junction bases not matched to a gene: 5. This CDR3 spans 13 amino acids. CDR3 coding DNA: TGTGCCAGCAGGGCGGCAGGGGGCTATGGCTACACCTTC. This codes for CASRAAGGYGYTF.

The chain employs TRBV11-2 and TRBJ2-5; no firm D call. The V gene lost 1 base and the J gene lost 4 bases, with 13 bases spanning the gap. The CDR3 spans 15 residues. The germline V gene has CDR1 SGHAT and CDR2 FQNNGV. The CDR3 loop reads CASSLVGGELETQYF. The CDR3 DNA sequence: TGTGCCAGCAGCTTAGTCGGCGGCGAGTTAGAGACCCAGTACTTC.

In its sample, this clone was seen a few times. The sample contains more than one DNA sequence encoding this CDR3. The V call is TRBV5-1, the J call TRBJ1-5; TRBD1 might be the D (5 bases). Trimming took 0 bases from V and 1 from J, leaving 8 bases between them. Germline V gene data show CDR1 as SGHRS and CDR2 as YFSETQ. The CDR3 contains 15 residues. As DNA, the CDR3 is TGCGCCAGCAGCTTGGACGGGGGGAGCAATCAGCCCCAGCATTTT. Its translation is CASSLDGGSNQPQHF.

This sequence joins TRBV12-3 or TRBV12-4 and TRBJ1-2; 7 bases fit TRBD1. V shed 5 bases, J shed 7 bases, and the junction held 4 bases outside the gene matches. This CDR3 region has 12 residues. The CDR3 nucleotides read TGTGCCAGCAGTGACAGGGAACGTGGCTACACCTTC. Protein: CASSDRERGYTF.

The CDR3 loop reads CASRDFGTTYTYEQYF. In DNA form, the CDR3 reads TGTGCCAGCAGAGATTTTGGGACTACCTATACCTACGAGCAGTACTTC. The chain employs TRBV11-2 and TRBJ2-7; 7 nucleotides match TRBD2. The CDR3 contains 16 residues. Per germline, CDR1 SGHAT and CDR2 FQNNGV. V gave up 6 bases and J gave up 2 bases; unmatched junction bases: 13.

The chain carries TRBV5-1 and TRBJ1-6; D unclear. The CDR3 extends over 17 amino acids. The germline V gene has CDR1 SGHRS and CDR2 YFSETQ. V lost 0 bases to trimming and J lost 0 bases, with 10 bases between them. CDR3 sequence reads: CASSLAQQASYNSPLHF. Here the CDR3 DNA reads TGCGCCAGCAGCTTGGCACAGCAAGCCTCCTATAATTCACCCCTCCACTTT.

The chain employs TRBV11-2 and TRBJ1-6, with D unresolved. V lost 3 bases to trimming and J lost 7 bases, with 10 bases between them. The length of the CDR3 is 14 residues. Germline V gene data show CDR1 as SGHAT and CDR2 as FQNNGV. CDR3 DNA: TGTGCCAGCAGCTTCAGCGGCCTAAATTCACCCCTCCACTTT. Translation: CASSFSGLNSPLHF. Complete variable domain (other parts from reference TRBV11-2 and TRBJ1-6): EAGVAQSPRYKIIEKRQSVAFWCNPISGHATLYWYQQILGQGPKLLIQFQNNGVVDDSQLPKDRFSAERLKGVDSTLKIQPAKLEDSAVYLCASSFSGLNSPLHFGNGTRLTVT.

The gene calls are TRBV9 and TRBJ2-5; 11 bases map to TRBD2. The CDR3 runs 16 residues. From germline, CDR1 is SGDLS and CDR2 YYNGEE. After removal of 3 bases from V and 2 bases from J, the junction contained 6 bases not matched to a gene. CDR3 DNA sequence: TGTGCCAGCAGCGAATATAGCGGGGGGGTTCAAGAGACCCAGTACTTC. This translates into CASSEYSGGVQETQYF. Variable domain in full (rest from reference TRBV9 and TRBJ2-5): DSGVTQTPKHLITATGQRVTLRCSPRSGDLSVYWYQQSLDQGLQFLIQYYNGEERAKGNILERFSAQQFPDLHSELNLSSLELGDSALYFCASSEYSGGVQETQYFGPGTRLLVL.

The CDR3 loop is CASSQDRGAGNTEAFF. The CDR3 DNA follows: TGTGCCAGCAGCCAAGATCGTGGGGCAGGGAACACTGAAGCTTTCTTT. The chain couples TRBV4-2 to TRBJ1-1, with D possibly being TRBD1 (5 bases). The V end lost 0 bases, the J end lost 1 base, and 12 bases lay between the germline ends. Germline values: CDR1 LGHNA, CDR2 YNFKEQ. This CDR3 has 16 residues.

V gene TRBV11-1 combines with J gene TRBJ2-5, with TRBD2 as a possible D gene (6 bases). CDR3 length: 12 amino acids. CDR1 and CDR2 (germline): SGHAT, FQDESV (reference sequence). Trimming removed 4 bases from V and 6 bases from J, with 9 bases in between. CDR3 protein: CASSWGGKTQYF. The CDR3 bases are TGTGCCAGCAGCTGGGGCGGGAAGACCCAGTACTTC.

A note on this clone: A junction end diverges from the germline sequence, so it may reflect a read error. The chain has TRBV25-1 and TRBJ2-3; the match to TRBD1 covers 8 bases. Germline V gene sequence: CDR1 MGHDK, CDR2 SYGVNS. The CDR3 consists of 13 residues. Here the CDR3 reads CASSGTGTGTQYF. CDR3 coding DNA: TGTGCCAGCAGTGGGACAGGGACAGGTACGCAGTATTTT.

V and J are TRBV5-4 and TRBJ1-3; 10 positions agree with TRBD1. With 9 bases clipped from V and 0 bases from J, the junction kept 12 bases outside the gene matches. The germline CDR1 and CDR2 sequences are SGHNT and YYREEE (reference sequence). CDR3 length equals 17 residues. CDR3 bases: TGTGCCATGGGACAGGGGATTTTTGGGGGCTCTGGAAACACCATATATTTT. Translating it yields CAMGQGIFGGSGNTIYF.

The chain has TRBV5-5 and TRBJ1-1, with 9 bases that match TRBD1. Per germline, CDR1 SGHKS and CDR2 YYEKEE (reference sequence). The junction had 15 bases not matched to a gene; V was cut back by 3 bases and J by 0 bases. CDR3 size: 19 residues. The CDR3 bases are TGTGCCAGCAGCTCCTCACTCCCGGGACAGGGAGCTATGAACACTGAAGCTTTCTTT. Translated, it gives CASSSSLPGQGAMNTEAFF.

The chain links TRBV6-2 or TRBV6-3 to TRBJ1-1; D may be TRBD1 (6 bases). V lost 4 bases and J lost 3, with 9 bases in between. Germline V gene data show CDR1 as MNHEY and CDR2 as SVGEGT. This CDR3 is 13 amino acids long. The CDR3 DNA reads TGTGCCAGCAGTTCCGACAGGTACACTGAAGCTTTCTTT. This sequence encodes CASSSDRYTEAFF.

As concerns this clone: The junction differs from germline at one of its ends, possibly a read error. V gene TRBV6-1 combines with J gene TRBJ2-7, with D possibly TRBD1 on 6 matching bases. The CDR3 spans 15 residues. Germline loops: CDR1 MNHNS, CDR2 SASEGT. The CDR3 bases are TGTGCCAGCAGCGAAGACAGGAGATACTCCTACGAGCAGTACTTC. Amino acids: CASSEDRRYSYEQYF.

The chain carries TRBV27 and TRBJ1-3; TRBD1 matches 11 bases. The CDR3 has 17 residues. The germline gives CDR1 MNHEY, CDR2 SMNVEV (reference sequence). V gave up 2 bases and J gave up 0 bases; unmatched junction bases: 3. Here the CDR3 reads CASSLGQGASSGNTIYF. The CDR3 bases are TGTGCCAGCAGTTTAGGACAGGGGGCAAGCTCTGGAAACACCATATATTTT.

This clone was recorded once. V and J are TRBV12-3 or TRBV12-4 and TRBJ1-1; D is undetermined. V gave up 5 bases and J gave up 0 bases, with 7 bases separating them. The CDR3 sequence is 13 residues long. The CDR3 here is CASSPNMNTEAFF. CDR3 coding DNA: TGTGCCAGCAGTCCCAACATGAACACTGAAGCTTTCTTT.

The chain joins TRBV5-4 to TRBJ2-3; no firm D call. This CDR3 is 16 amino acids long. V lost 2 bases and J lost 0, with 13 bases in between. Germline CDR1 and CDR2: SGHNT and YYREEE (reference sequence). The CDR3 sequence is CASSFRLLGSTDTQYF. The CDR3 DNA sequence: TGTGCCAGCAGCTTTAGACTCCTCGGCAGCACAGATACGCAGTATTTT.